This T cell receptor beta chain was sequenced for a study of blood T cells in healthy people across ages. The CDR3 runs 14 residues. The ends were cut back, 5 bases at V and 4 bases at J, with 14 bases in the middle. Germline lookup yields CDR1 MDHEN and CDR2 SYDVKM. The table lists this clonotype with a few counts. Its antigen is unknown. Study-level findings and limits: Diversity estimated from one million T cells was considered an underestimate. Naive CD4+ cell counts and diversity both ran higher in long-lived than in aged donors.

Isolating PBMCs gave at least 6 million of these cells per sample. A second PCR of about 7 to 12 cycles used a sample-barcoded 5' primer and a J-beta primer mix. Each cDNA was tagged by a template-switch adaptor containing 12 random nucleotides. TCRdb independently ran MiXCR on the 5' RACE reads; one entry per CDR3 protein. The table shows 600,000 to 900,000 distinct CDR3 sequences, with roughly 24% occurring only once. This same sample was also part of a study on T cells of mothers and their children.

This TCR came from a boy between 10 and 17 years old in good health. The source material was blood. The V call is TRBV28, the J call TRBJ2-5; a weak D match, TRBD2 (5 bases). The CDR3: CASSPPERLETQYF. The CDR3 nucleotides are TGTGCCAGCAGTCCCCCAGAGCGGCTAGAGACCCAGTACTTC.